This T cell receptor (beta chain) comes out of a study of identical twins. Study-level results: Models underestimated TCR alpha sharing (out-of-frame) in monozygotic twins. Possibly, invariant MAIT and iNKT cells partly confounded zero-insertion analyses. The authors drew conclusions from cross-sectional statistical analysis rather than following the same donors. Cord blood's abundant beta clonotypes had fewer insertions, unlike memory repertoires.

With V trimmed by 6 bases and J by 7 bases, 2 bases remained unmatched. The CDR3 covers 13 residues. CDR1 and CDR2 from the germline V gene are SNHLY and FYNNEI. TCRdb recomputed calls from the 5' RACE reads with MiXCR, one row per CDR3 protein. The table shows 450,000 to 500,000 distinct CDR3 sequences, with about 13% occurring only once. This clonotype was recorded a few times. Its cognate antigen is unknown. A further study also used this sample, focusing on yellow fever vaccine responses in identical twins.

The source is a young woman in good health. The V and J genes are TRBV2 and TRBJ2-4; 11 bases match TRBD2. The sample comprised CD4+ T cells sorted from blood. The CDR3 bases are TGTGCCAGCAGGACTAGCGGGAACAACATTCAGTACTTC. Encoded protein: CASRTSGNNIQYF. The complete variable domain, with remaining parts taken from reference TRBV2 and TRBJ2-4, reads EPEVTQTPSHQVTQMGQEVILRCVPISNHLYFYWYRQILGQKVEFLVSFYNNEISEKSEIFDDQFSVERPDGSNFTLKIRSTKLEDSAMYFCASRTSGNNIQYFGAGTRLSVL.